The 28 T cell receptor beta chains listed next were all sequenced from one sample in a study of technical replicates of blood from a few donors. Method: immunoSEQ multiplex PCR; TCRdb's copy keeps in-frame clones and lacks some. The repertoire holds more than 65,000 clones, with roughly 90% as singletons. Input material: T cells isolated from PBMCs. The receptors come from a human donor in good health.

This chain uses TRBV7-9 with TRBJ1-2; possible D gene TRBD1, 6 bases. The V and J ends lost 5 bases and 5 bases respectively, with 15 bases between them. This CDR3 comprises 14 residues. CDR1 and CDR2 (germline): SEHNR, FQNEAQ (reference sequence). This chain's CDR3 is CASSAGTNRYGYTF. Written as DNA, the CDR3 is TGTGCCAGCAGCGCCGGGACAAACCGATATGGCTACACCTTC.

This clone appeared a single time. The chain couples TRBV2 to TRBJ2-2; TRBD2 matches at 12 bases. The V and J ends lost 7 bases and 6 bases, in that order; junction bases with no gene match: 6. This CDR3 is built from 15 residues. Germline V gene sequence: CDR1 SNHLY, CDR2 FYNNEI. The CDR3 nucleotides read TGTGCCAGCACTAGCGGGAGGGCCTCGTCCGGGGAGCTGTTTTTT. This gives the protein CASTSGRASSGELFF.

The chain couples TRBV5-1 to TRBJ2-3; possibly TRBD2 for D (7 bases). The germline gives CDR1 SGHRS, CDR2 YFSETQ. V was cut by 6 bases and J by 0 bases, with 17 bases left in between. The CDR3 covers 16 residues. CDR3 sequence reads: CASNEGGRPSTDTQYF. The CDR3 DNA sequence: TGCGCCAGCAATGAGGGGGGGAGGCCTAGCACAGATACGCAGTATTTT.

This clone appeared once. V is TRBV27 and J is TRBJ1-2; maybe TRBD1 (5 bases). Germline-derived CDR1 and CDR2 are MNHEY and SMNVEV (reference sequence). The length of the CDR3 is 15 residues. Trimming removed 7 bases from V and 3 bases from J, with 18 bases in between. The CDR3 protein is CASKDRGAWDYGYTF. For the CDR3, the DNA is TGTGCCAGCAAGGATAGGGGCGCCTGGGACTATGGCTACACCTTC.

This chain connects TRBV2 to TRBJ2-7, with TRBD2 matching 8 bases. The trim removed 4 bases at V and 5 bases at J, leaving 7 bases unmatched. The CDR3 runs 14 residues. The germline V gene has CDR1 SNHLY and CDR2 FYNNEI. This chain's CDR3 is CASSVSGTRNEQYF. CDR3 nucleotides: TGTGCCAGCAGTGTCTCTGGGACTAGAAACGAGCAGTACTTC.

The J gene is TRBJ2-7, the V gene TRBV29-1, with D possibly being TRBD1 (6 bases). The V gene's germline CDR1 is SQVTM and CDR2 ANQGSEA. The V gene lost 1 base and the J gene lost 6 bases, with 16 bases spanning the gap. This CDR3 contains 14 residues. The CDR3 DNA reads as TGCAGCGTTGAAGTGACAGGCGTAGGAAGCGAGCAGTACTTC. Encoded protein: CSVEVTGVGSEQYF.

The chain recombines TRBV9 with TRBJ2-7, with 11 bases lining up with TRBD1. The CDR3 has 15 residues. Germline assignment: CDR1 SGDLS and CDR2 YYNGEE. Germline trimming cut 4 bases from V and 4 bases from J; bases unmatched to any gene: 7. The CDR3 DNA is TGTGCCAGCAGCTCCGGGACAGGGGGTTCGTACGAGCAGTACTTC. Translated: CASSSGTGGSYEQYF.

The V and J genes are TRBV14 and TRBJ1-4; D remains unclear. Germline V lookup: CDR1 SGHDN, CDR2 FVKESK. Between the trimmed V and J ends, which lost 0 bases and 6 bases, there was a span of 11 bases. There are 15 residues in the CDR3. The CDR3 coding sequence is TGTGCCAGCAGCCAAGAACGAGGGATGTATGAAAAACTGTTTTTT. This gives the protein CASSQERGMYEKLFF.

This clone was counted a single time. The chain links TRBV9 to TRBJ2-2; 13 positions agree with TRBD2. Germline V lookup: CDR1 SGDLS, CDR2 YYNGEE. The CDR3 is 17 residues long. With V trimmed by 4 bases and J by 4 bases, 7 bases remained unmatched. CDR3 DNA sequence: TGTGCCAGCAGCCCTACCGGACTAGCGGGAGTCACCGGGGAGCTGTTTTTT. This sequence encodes CASSPTGLAGVTGELFF.

V is TRBV5-6 and J is TRBJ1-5; D gene ambiguous. Germline-derived CDR1 and CDR2 are SGHDT and YYEEEE. V was cut by 6 bases and J by 4 bases, with 8 bases left in between. The CDR3 runs to 12 residues. The CDR3 is CASTGENQPQHF. In DNA form, the CDR3 reads TGTGCCAGCACCGGGGAGAATCAGCCCCAGCATTTT.

The V call is TRBV7-9, the J call TRBJ2-1, with 7 nucleotides matching TRBD1. V lost 5 bases and J lost 10; bases outside the gene matches: 8. The CDR3 extends over 13 amino acids. Germline V gene sequence: CDR1 SEHNR, CDR2 FQNEAQ (reference sequence). CDR3 sequence (DNA): TGTGCCAGCAGCGCCGACAGGGTTCAAGAGCAGTTCTTC. Translating it yields CASSADRVQEQFF.

In DNA, the CDR3 is TGTGCCAGCAGCGCAACTAGCGGGAGGGCCCGGGTACCAGATACGCAGTATTTT. Its protein product is CASSATSGRARVPDTQYF. V is TRBV9 and J is TRBJ2-3; 13 bases fit TRBD2. CDR3 length: 18 amino acids. From germline, CDR1 is SGDLS and CDR2 YYNGEE. The junction had 11 bases not matched to a gene; V was cut back by 3 bases and J by 4 bases.

J is TRBJ1-5 and V is TRBV9; 7 bases fit TRBD1. The CDR3 spans 16 residues. Germline CDR1 SGDLS, CDR2 YYNGEE. V lost 3 bases and J lost 1; bases outside the gene matches: 7. CDR3 DNA sequence: TGTGCCAGCAGCGCGGGGGACAGCTTAAGCAATCAGCCCCAGCATTTT. This gives the protein CASSAGDSLSNQPQHF.

The chain joins TRBV9 to TRBJ2-1; TRBD2 aligns across 7 bases. The CDR3 has 16 residues. J lost 0 bases, V lost 0 bases, and 3 bases had no gene match. Germline V lookup: CDR1 SGDLS, CDR2 YYNGEE. CDR3: CASSVEGGSSYNEQFF. The DNA of the CDR3 is TGTGCCAGCAGCGTAGAGGGCGGGAGCTCCTACAATGAGCAGTTCTTC.

This clone was counted a single time. The chain has TRBV4-1 and TRBJ1-3, with 9 bases fitting TRBD1. V gave up 4 bases and J gave up 3 bases; unmatched junction bases: 7. The CDR3 is 16 amino acids. CDR1 is MGHRA and CDR2 is YSYEKL in the germline V gene. Here the CDR3 DNA reads TGCGCCAGCAGCCGCGGACAGGGGCCCAGTGGAAACACCATATATTTT. It translates to CASSRGQGPSGNTIYF.

The chain links TRBV2 to TRBJ1-2, with D perhaps matching TRBD1 (6 bases). The CDR3 totals 13 residues. Germline V lookup: CDR1 SNHLY, CDR2 FYNNEI. The V gene lost 8 bases and the J gene lost 8 bases, with 18 bases spanning the gap. CDR3 protein: CASVTQGQNGYTF. As DNA, the CDR3 is TGTGCCAGCGTGACCCAAGGACAGAACGGCTACACCTTC.

A few counts support this clone. This chain joins TRBV29-1 and TRBJ1-1; D is unclear. The germline gives CDR1 SQVTM, CDR2 ANQGSEA. The CDR3 extends over 12 amino acids. The germline V and J ends were trimmed by 1 base and 4 bases, with 7 bases remaining between them. The CDR3, as DNA: TGCAGCGTTGAAGCACCCGGCACTGAAGCTTTCTTT. It translates to CSVEAPGTEAFF.

A single count supports this clone. This rearrangement joins TRBV6-6 to TRBJ1-1; no reliable D call. The CDR3 sequence is 14 residues long. V lost 3 bases and J lost 3, with 11 bases in between. The germline CDR1 and CDR2 sequences are MNHNY and SVGAGI (reference sequence). The CDR3 DNA sequence: TGTGCCAGCAGTTATGTTGACAAATACACTGAAGCTTTCTTT. Protein sequence: CASSYVDKYTEAFF.

The chain carries TRBV27 and TRBJ2-7, with a possible D match to TRBD1 (6 bases). CDR3 size: 15 residues. V was shortened by 6 bases and J by 1 base, with 16 bases between the two germline ends. Looked up from germline, CDR1 is MNHEY and CDR2 is SMNVEV (reference sequence). CDR3 sequence: CASRLTGPYSYEQYF. DNA for the CDR3: TGTGCCAGCAGGCTGACAGGACCCTATTCCTACGAGCAGTACTTC.

The CDR3 DNA reads as TGTGCCAGCAGCGTCCAATCAGGGACAGGGGCTTATGGCTACACCTTC. Its protein product is CASSVQSGTGAYGYTF. The chain recombines TRBV9 with TRBJ1-2; 10 positions match TRBD1. Germline CDR1 and CDR2: SGDLS and YYNGEE. CDR3 length: 16 amino acids. V shed 2 bases, J shed 5 bases, and the junction held 9 bases outside the gene matches.

V and J are TRBV7-8 and TRBJ1-5, with D possibly TRBD1 on 6 matching bases. The CDR3 runs to 15 residues. The V end lost 4 bases, the J end lost 3 bases, and 13 bases lay between the germline ends. Per the germline V gene, CDR1 is SGHVS and CDR2 is FQNEAQ. The CDR3 loop is CASSYTQGFNQPQHF. DNA for the CDR3: TGTGCCAGCAGCTATACACAGGGTTTCAATCAGCCCCAGCATTTT.

The J gene is TRBJ2-7, the V gene TRBV28, with 8 bases matching TRBD2. The CDR3 covers 14 residues. The V gene end was trimmed by 3 bases and the J gene end by 6 bases; junction bases not matched to a gene: 7. Germline V gene lookup returns CDR1 MDHEN and CDR2 SYDVKM. CDR3 DNA sequence: TGTGCCAGCAGTTTGGGGCGGGAGGTTGGCGAGCAGTACTTC. It yields the protein CASSLGREVGEQYF. Variable domain in full (rest from reference TRBV28 and TRBJ2-7): DVKVTQSSRYLVKRTGEKVFLECVQDMDHENMFWYRQDPGLGLRLIYFSYDVKMKEKGDIPEGYSVSREKKERFSLILESASTNQTSMYLCASSLGREVGEQYFGPGTRLTVT.

The chain carries TRBV2 and TRBJ1-1, with 9 bases identical to TRBD1. The length of the CDR3 is 14 residues. The V gene end was trimmed by 5 bases and the J gene end by 4 bases; junction bases not matched to a gene: 5. Looked up from germline, CDR1 is SNHLY and CDR2 is FYNNEI. The CDR3 DNA reads as TGTGCCAGCAGTTACGACAGGGGGGTCACTGAAGCTTTCTTT. Encoded protein: CASSYDRGVTEAFF.

The V call is TRBV10-3, the J call TRBJ2-3, with TRBD1 as a possible D gene (6 bases). V was clipped by 5 bases and J by 2 bases, with 14 bases between them. In germline, CDR1 is ENHRY, CDR2 SYGVKD. The CDR3 totals 15 residues. CDR3 in amino acids: CAISLTGSTTDTQYF. The CDR3 nucleotides read TGTGCCATCAGTCTAACAGGGTCCACCACAGATACGCAGTATTTT.

This sequence joins TRBV2 and TRBJ2-7; 14 bases agree with TRBD2. CDR1 and CDR2 from the germline V gene are SNHLY and FYNNEI. The CDR3 runs 15 residues. Germline trimming cut 6 bases from V and 5 bases from J; bases unmatched to any gene: 6. This CDR3 reads CASSAPGLAGDEQYF. In DNA, the CDR3 is TGTGCCAGCAGCGCTCCGGGACTAGCGGGAGACGAGCAGTACTTC.

This chain connects TRBV2 to TRBJ1-1, with D possibly being TRBD1 (5 bases). The CDR3 contains 13 residues. Germline-derived CDR1 and CDR2 are SNHLY and FYNNEI. V shed 6 bases and J shed 1 base, with 9 bases lying between them. In DNA, the CDR3 is TGTGCCAGCAGGGAAAGGGGGAACACTGAAGCTTTCTTT. Protein sequence: CASRERGNTEAFF.

The chain has TRBV7-2 and TRBJ2-7, with D tentatively TRBD1 (5 bases). The CDR3 totals 14 residues. Trimming pared 3 bases from V and 1 base from J, leaving 10 bases between. Germline loops: CDR1 SGHTA, CDR2 FQGNSA. The CDR3 reads CASSFPGFSYEQYF. The CDR3 nucleotides read TGTGCCAGCAGCTTTCCAGGGTTTTCCTACGAGCAGTACTTC.

The chain combines TRBV11-2 with TRBJ2-5; D possibly corresponds to TRBD1 (5 bases). Germline CDR1 reads SGHAT; CDR2 reads FQNNGV. V was shortened by 1 base and J by 3 bases, with 6 bases between the two germline ends. The CDR3 has 13 amino acids. The CDR3 reads CASSLGREETQYF. CDR3 nucleotide sequence: TGTGCCAGCAGCTTAGGCAGGGAAGAGACCCAGTACTTC.